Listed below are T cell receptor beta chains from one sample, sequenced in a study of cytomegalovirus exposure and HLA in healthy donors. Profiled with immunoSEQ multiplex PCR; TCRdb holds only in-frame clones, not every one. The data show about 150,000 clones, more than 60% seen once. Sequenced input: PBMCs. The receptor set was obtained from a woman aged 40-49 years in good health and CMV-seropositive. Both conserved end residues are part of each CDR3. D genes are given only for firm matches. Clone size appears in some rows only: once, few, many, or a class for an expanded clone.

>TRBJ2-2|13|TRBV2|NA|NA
TGTGCCACCACTAACACGAACACCGGGGAGCTGTTTTTT
CATTNTNTGELFF
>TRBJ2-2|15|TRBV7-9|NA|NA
TGTGCCAGCAGCATGAGACAAACCAACGCCGGGGAGCTGTTTTTT
CASSMRQTNAGELFF
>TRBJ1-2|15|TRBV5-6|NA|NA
TGTGCCAGCAGCTTGGGGGTGCAGGGCGGCTATGGCTACACCTTC
CASSLGVQGGYGYTF
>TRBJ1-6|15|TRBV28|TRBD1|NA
TGTGCCAGCAGGGGGCGGGACAGGGGTTTTTCACCCCTCCACTTT
CASRGRDRGFSPLHF
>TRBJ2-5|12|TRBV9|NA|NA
TGTGCCAGCAGCCCCCCTAGCGAGACCCAGTACTTC
CASSPPSETQYF
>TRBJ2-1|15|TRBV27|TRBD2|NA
TGTGCCAGCAGTTTGGCCGGGACTAGAGGCAATGAGCAGTTCTTC
CASSLAGTRGNEQFF
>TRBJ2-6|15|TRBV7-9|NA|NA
TGTGCCAGCAGCTTAGTCAGGGGAGGGGCCAACGGCCTGACTTTC
CASSLVRGGANGLTF
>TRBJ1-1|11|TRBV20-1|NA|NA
TGCAGTGCTCCAGCAGGGACTGAAGCTTTCTTT
CSAPAGTEAFF
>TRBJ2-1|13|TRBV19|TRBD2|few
TGTGCCAGTAAGGGAGGGATCTACAATGAGCAGTTCTTC
CASKGGIYNEQFF
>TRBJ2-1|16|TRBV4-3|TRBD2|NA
TGCGCCAGCAGCCGCGCCGGTGGCGGGGGCTACAATGAGCAGTTCTTC
CASSRAGGGGYNEQFF
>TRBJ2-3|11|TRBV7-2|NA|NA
TGTGCCAGCGGGGGGTCTGATACGCAGTATTTT
CASGGSDTQYF
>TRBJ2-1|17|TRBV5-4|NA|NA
TGTGCCAGCAGCTTGGCCGTGGGGGGTTGGGATAACAATGAGCAGTTCTTC
CASSLAVGGWDNNEQFF
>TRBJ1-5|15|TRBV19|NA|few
TGTGCCAGTAGACCCGGCAGGTTGGCGGGTCAGCCCCAGCATTTT
CASRPGRLAGQPQHF
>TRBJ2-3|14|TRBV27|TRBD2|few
TGTGCCAGCAGCTGGCTGACTAGCTCAGATACGCAGTATTTT
CASSWLTSSDTQYF
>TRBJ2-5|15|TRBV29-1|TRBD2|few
TGCAGCGTTGGTCAGCGGGGGCACCAAAGGGAGACCCAGTACTTC
CSVGQRGHQRETQYF
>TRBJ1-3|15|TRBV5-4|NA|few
TGTGCCAGCAGCAGTCAGCGAGACCCTGGAAACACCATATATTTT
CASSSQRDPGNTIYF
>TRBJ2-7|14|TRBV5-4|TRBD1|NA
TGTGCCAGCAGCCCAGGGGGCGTTTCCCGCGAGCAGTACTTC
CASSPGGVSREQYF
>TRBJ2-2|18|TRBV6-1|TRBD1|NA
TGTGCCAGCAGTGTCTACCCAGGGGGCGCACGGCCCACCGGGGAGCTGTTTTTT
CASSVYPGGARPTGELFF
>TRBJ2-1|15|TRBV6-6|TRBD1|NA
TGTGCCAGCAGTTTCAGATCGGGACAGGTAGATGAGCAGTTCTTC
CASSFRSGQVDEQFF
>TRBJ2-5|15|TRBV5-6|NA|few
TGTGCCAGCAGCTGGAGGACCTACGGGGGAGAGACCCAGTACTTC
CASSWRTYGGETQYF
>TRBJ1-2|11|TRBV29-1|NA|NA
TGCAGCGTTGTTGGTTTGGAGGGCTACACCTTC
CSVVGLEGYTF
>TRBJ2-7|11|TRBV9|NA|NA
TGTGCCAGCAGCGTAGGAGGCGAGCAGTACTTC
CASSVGGEQYF
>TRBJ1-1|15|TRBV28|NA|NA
TGTGCCAGCAGTTTATCTGGCAGATCGAACACTGAAGCTTTCTTT
CASSLSGRSNTEAFF
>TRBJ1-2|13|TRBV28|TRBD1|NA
TGTGCCAGCACCATACAGGGGCACTATGGCTACACCTTC
CASTIQGHYGYTF